This is a list of T cell receptor beta chains from one sample in a study of human T cells and chemical hapten exposure. TCRdb processed the RACE reads anew with MiXCR; each CDR3 protein has one entry. The table has roughly 62,000 distinct CDR3 sequences, over 10% seen once. The material was whole blood, obtained in connection with sensitization to the hapten diphenylcyclopropenone (DPC). Receptors were obtained from a man aged 25 to 40 with alopecia areata. Some clones in this sample may be carry-over from other donors' samples. The CDR3 runs from the conserved cysteine through the conserved F or W. A D gene is named only where the DNA matches it firmly. Clone size appears in some rows only: once, few, many, or a class for an expanded clone.

j_gene: TRBJ2-3; v_gene: TRBV7-9; abundance: few; d_gene: TRBD2; CDR3nt: TGTGCCAGCAGCCCCTGGACTAGCGGGGTGCCAGATACGCAGTATTTT; CDR3aa: CASSPWTSGVPDTQYF
j_gene: TRBJ1-1; v_gene: TRBV7-6; abundance: few; d_gene: .; CDR3nt: TGTGCCAGCAGCTTAGCAGTAGGGGCAGGGACTGAAGCTTTCTTT; CDR3aa: CASSLAVGAGTEAFF
j_gene: TRBJ2-7; v_gene: TRBV6-2/TRBV6-3; abundance: many; d_gene: .; CDR3nt: TGTGCCAGCAGTTTCGGGACGGGAGACTACGAGCAGTACTTC; CDR3aa: CASSFGTGDYEQYF
j_gene: TRBJ2-1; v_gene: TRBV28; abundance: .; d_gene: .; CDR3nt: TGTGCCAGCAGTTCCCCGGGCCCCAGGGGGGTGTTCTTC; CDR3aa: CASSSPGPRGVFF
j_gene: TRBJ1-3; v_gene: TRBV12-3/TRBV12-4; abundance: .; d_gene: .; CDR3nt: TGTGCCAGCAGTCCACGGGGGGTCGGTGGTGGAAACACCATATATTTT; CDR3aa: CASSPRGVGGGNTIYF
j_gene: TRBJ1-5; v_gene: TRBV20-1; abundance: few; d_gene: .; CDR3nt: TGCAGTGCTAGAGATGACGGGAATCAGCCCCAGCATTTT; CDR3aa: CSARDDGNQPQHF
j_gene: TRBJ2-3; v_gene: TRBV29-1; abundance: few; d_gene: .; CDR3nt: TGCAGCGTTGAAGATCGCGGGGCCACAGATACGCAGTATTTT; CDR3aa: CSVEDRGATDTQYF
j_gene: TRBJ2-7; v_gene: TRBV7-2; abundance: few; d_gene: TRBD1; CDR3nt: TGTGCCAGCAGCCTGGGACAGTCCGAGCAGTACTTC; CDR3aa: CASSLGQSEQYF
j_gene: TRBJ2-5; v_gene: TRBV29-1; abundance: .; d_gene: .; CDR3nt: TGCAGCGTTGAAGGGGGGGGCGTTCCTTACGAGACCCAGTACTTC; CDR3aa: CSVEGGGVPYETQYF
j_gene: TRBJ2-1; v_gene: TRBV5-6; abundance: .; d_gene: TRBD1; CDR3nt: TGTGCCAGCAGCTTACGGACAGGGAGGATCTACAATGAGCAGTTCTTC; CDR3aa: CASSLRTGRIYNEQFF
j_gene: TRBJ1-1; v_gene: TRBV3-1; abundance: many; d_gene: .; CDR3nt: TGTGCCAGCAGCCAAGATCTGGGGGGGACTGAAGCTTTCTTT; CDR3aa: CASSQDLGGTEAFF
j_gene: TRBJ2-3; v_gene: TRBV19; abundance: many; d_gene: TRBD2; CDR3nt: TGTGCCAGTAGTGCATCCTTCGGAGCGGGGGGCACAGATACGCAGTATTTT; CDR3aa: CASSASFGAGGTDTQYF
j_gene: TRBJ1-1; v_gene: TRBV20-1; abundance: many; d_gene: .; CDR3nt: TGCAGTGCTAGAGATTGGAGGGCAGGCGGCACTGAAGCTTTCTTT; CDR3aa: CSARDWRAGGTEAFF
j_gene: TRBJ2-3; v_gene: TRBV28; abundance: .; d_gene: .; CDR3nt: TGTGCCAGCAGACCCGGACCCCTGACGCAGTATTTT; CDR3aa: CASRPGPLTQYF
j_gene: TRBJ1-2; v_gene: TRBV4-1; abundance: few; d_gene: TRBD1; CDR3nt: TGCGCCAGCAGCCAAGATGGAACAGGGGGAGGCTATGGCTACACCTTC; CDR3aa: CASSQDGTGGGYGYTF
j_gene: TRBJ2-7; v_gene: TRBV9; abundance: few; d_gene: TRBD1; CDR3nt: TGTGCCAGCAGCGATGGGGACAGGGGCTACGAGCAGTACTTC; CDR3aa: CASSDGDRGYEQYF
j_gene: TRBJ2-1; v_gene: TRBV4-2; abundance: few; d_gene: TRBD2; CDR3nt: TGTGCCAGCAGCCTCGCCGCGGGGGGCCAGGGCAATGAGCAGTTCTTC; CDR3aa: CASSLAAGGQGNEQFF
j_gene: TRBJ1-1; v_gene: TRBV7-6; abundance: many; d_gene: .; CDR3nt: TGTGCCAGCAGCCAGAGGCCGGACACTGAAGCTTTCTTT; CDR3aa: CASSQRPDTEAFF
j_gene: TRBJ1-2; v_gene: TRBV7-2; abundance: many; d_gene: TRBD1; CDR3nt: TGTGCCAGCAGCTTTGGACGGAGACAGGGTGACTATGGCTACACCTTC; CDR3aa: CASSFGRRQGDYGYTF
j_gene: TRBJ2-3; v_gene: TRBV29-1; abundance: few; d_gene: .; CDR3nt: TGCAGCGTTGAAAATCTATCGGACACTTCAATCACAGATACGCAGTATTTT; CDR3aa: CSVENLSDTSITDTQYF
j_gene: TRBJ1-5; v_gene: TRBV12-3/TRBV12-4; abundance: many; d_gene: .; CDR3nt: TGTGCCAGCACCGACCTAGGACAGCCCCAGCATTTT; CDR3aa: CASTDLGQPQHF
j_gene: TRBJ1-1; v_gene: TRBV10-3; abundance: .; d_gene: TRBD1; CDR3nt: TGTGCCATCAGAAGAGGACAGGGGATGAACACTGAAGCTTTCTTT; CDR3aa: CAIRRGQGMNTEAFF
j_gene: TRBJ1-3; v_gene: TRBV7-9; abundance: many; d_gene: TRBD1; CDR3nt: TGTGCCAGCAGTCTTAGCTCGACAGGGACTGGAAACACCATATATTTT; CDR3aa: CASSLSSTGTGNTIYF
j_gene: TRBJ2-3; v_gene: TRBV7-2; abundance: few; d_gene: .; CDR3nt: TGTGCCAGCAGCCGGGGCGGGGCTAGCACAGATACGCAGTATTTT; CDR3aa: CASSRGGASTDTQYF
j_gene: TRBJ1-4; v_gene: TRBV6-2/TRBV6-3; abundance: many; d_gene: .; CDR3nt: TGTGCCAGCAGAAGACCTGCAACTAATGAAAAACTGTTTTTT; CDR3aa: CASRRPATNEKLFF
j_gene: TRBJ2-2; v_gene: TRBV21-1; abundance: few; d_gene: .; CDR3nt: TGTGCCAGCAGCGGACGCCCCGGGGGACCGAGAACCGGGGAGCTGTTTTTT; CDR3aa: CASSGRPGGPRTGELFF
j_gene: TRBJ1-1; v_gene: TRBV7-3; abundance: many; d_gene: TRBD1; CDR3nt: TGTGCCAGCAGCCCGAGCGGGACAGCGAACACTGAAGCTTTCTTT; CDR3aa: CASSPSGTANTEAFF
j_gene: TRBJ1-6; v_gene: TRBV4-3; abundance: .; d_gene: .; CDR3nt: TGCGCCAGCAGCCAAACGGGACGGACCAATTCACCCCTCCACTTT; CDR3aa: CASSQTGRTNSPLHF
j_gene: TRBJ1-1; v_gene: TRBV6-4; abundance: few; d_gene: TRBD1; CDR3nt: TGTGCCAGCCTTACAGGGGACATGAACACTGAAGCTTTCTTT; CDR3aa: CASLTGDMNTEAFF
j_gene: TRBJ2-5; v_gene: TRBV6-2/TRBV6-3; abundance: many; d_gene: .; CDR3nt: TGTGCCAGCAGCGACAGTCTCAATCTGGAGACCCAGTACTTC; CDR3aa: CASSDSLNLETQYF
j_gene: TRBJ1-5; v_gene: TRBV6-6; abundance: many; d_gene: .; CDR3nt: TGTGCCAGCAGTTACTTCGCCCATCGAGGAGGGCGCAATCAGCCCCAGCATTTT; CDR3aa: CASSYFAHRGGRNQPQHF
j_gene: TRBJ2-5; v_gene: TRBV4-2; abundance: .; d_gene: .; CDR3nt: TGTGCCAGCAGCCAAGCGGGGGCGGTTCGGCAAGAGACCCAGTACTTC; CDR3aa: CASSQAGAVRQETQYF
j_gene: TRBJ1-6; v_gene: TRBV20-1; abundance: many; d_gene: .; CDR3nt: TGCAGTGCTAGGCAGGCCTATAATTCACCCCTCCACTTT; CDR3aa: CSARQAYNSPLHF
j_gene: TRBJ1-4; v_gene: TRBV11-2; abundance: .; d_gene: TRBD1; CDR3nt: TGTGCCAGCAGCTTCCCTTGGACAGGCACTAATGAAAAACTGTTTTTT; CDR3aa: CASSFPWTGTNEKLFF
j_gene: TRBJ1-1; v_gene: TRBV10-3; abundance: .; d_gene: .; CDR3nt: TGTGCCATCAGTCTGGGCGAGGGCACTGAAGCTTTCTTT; CDR3aa: CAISLGEGTEAFF
j_gene: TRBJ1-4; v_gene: TRBV24-1; abundance: many; d_gene: .; CDR3nt: TGTGCCACCAGTGATTTTAAAGGGACCAAGGACGAAAAACTGTTTTTT; CDR3aa: CATSDFKGTKDEKLFF
j_gene: TRBJ1-5; v_gene: TRBV5-6; abundance: .; d_gene: .; CDR3nt: TGTGCCAGCAGCCCGGGGATGGTCAGCAATCAGCCCCAGCATTTT; CDR3aa: CASSPGMVSNQPQHF
j_gene: TRBJ2-3; v_gene: TRBV5-1; abundance: few; d_gene: TRBD2; CDR3nt: TGCGCCAGCAGCCCGGGACTAGCGGGGGGGAGCACAGATACGCAGTATTTT; CDR3aa: CASSPGLAGGSTDTQYF
j_gene: TRBJ1-1; v_gene: TRBV5-1; abundance: many; d_gene: .; CDR3nt: TGCGCCAGCAGCACGACGGGACTTCAAGCTTTCTTT; CDR3aa: CASSTTGLQAFF
j_gene: TRBJ2-3; v_gene: TRBV12-3/TRBV12-4; abundance: .; d_gene: .; CDR3nt: TGTGCCAGCAGTTTAACGGGCCGTTTAGATACGCAGTATTTT; CDR3aa: CASSLTGRLDTQYF
j_gene: TRBJ2-7; v_gene: TRBV3-1; abundance: many; d_gene: TRBD1; CDR3nt: TGTGCCAGCAGCCTAGGGGGCTCTCACTACGAGCAGTACTTC; CDR3aa: CASSLGGSHYEQYF
j_gene: TRBJ1-5; v_gene: TRBV6-1; abundance: few; d_gene: TRBD1; CDR3nt: TGTGCCAGCAGTGTGCGGGACAGCTTGAGCAATCAGCCCCAGCATTTT; CDR3aa: CASSVRDSLSNQPQHF
j_gene: TRBJ1-1; v_gene: TRBV3-1; abundance: few; d_gene: .; CDR3nt: TGTGCCAGCAGCCAAGGAAGGGACACTGAAGCTTTCTTT; CDR3aa: CASSQGRDTEAFF
j_gene: TRBJ2-7; v_gene: TRBV28; abundance: .; d_gene: .; CDR3nt: TGTGCCAGCAGTCTCGGGCTGGAGCAGTACTTC; CDR3aa: CASSLGLEQYF
j_gene: TRBJ1-2; v_gene: TRBV12-3/TRBV12-4; abundance: many; d_gene: .; CDR3nt: TGTGCCAGCAGTTTGGGCGAGGCATATGGCTACACCTTC; CDR3aa: CASSLGEAYGYTF
j_gene: TRBJ1-2; v_gene: TRBV28; abundance: many; d_gene: TRBD1; CDR3nt: TGTGCCAGCAGTTCCCCCGGGACAGCGCATGGCTACACCTTC; CDR3aa: CASSSPGTAHGYTF
j_gene: TRBJ2-4; v_gene: TRBV5-1; abundance: few; d_gene: .; CDR3nt: TGCGCCAGCAGCTTGGAACGGGCAGGAGCCAAAAACATTCAGTACTTC; CDR3aa: CASSLERAGAKNIQYF
j_gene: TRBJ2-7; v_gene: TRBV5-1; abundance: .; d_gene: .; CDR3nt: TGCGCCAGCAGCTTGACGGGGGAGCCCAAATGGGGCGAGCAGTACTTC; CDR3aa: CASSLTGEPKWGEQYF
j_gene: TRBJ2-3; v_gene: TRBV5-4; abundance: .; d_gene: TRBD1; CDR3nt: TGTGCCAGCAGCTCCTGGACAGGGGGTTTAGGCACAGATACGCAGTATTTT; CDR3aa: CASSSWTGGLGTDTQYF
j_gene: TRBJ2-3; v_gene: TRBV5-4; abundance: many; d_gene: .; CDR3nt: TGTGCCAGCAGTTTTGGGGGATTAACCGGGGGTAGCACAGATACGCAGTATTTT; CDR3aa: CASSFGGLTGGSTDTQYF
j_gene: TRBJ2-5; v_gene: TRBV11-2; abundance: .; d_gene: .; CDR3nt: TGTGCCAGCAGCTTTGTCCGGGGGGCCGCCGAGACCCAGTACTTC; CDR3aa: CASSFVRGAAETQYF